This passage covers 6 T cell receptor beta chains from one sample sequenced in a study of cytomegalovirus exposure and HLA in healthy donors. The primer mix had 60 Vbeta and 13 Jbeta primers. Sequencing used immunoSEQ multiplex PCR; TCRdb keeps in-frame clones, though not all of them. Of around 130,000 clones detected, roughly 70% appear once; the ten largest clones hold around 6.6%. Sample: PBMCs. These receptors originate from a man aged 35-49 years in good health and CMV-seropositive.

The rearrangement links TRBV19 to TRBJ1-1; D uncertain. This CDR3 comprises 12 residues. With 7 bases removed from V and 4 bases from J, the gap between germline ends came to 10 bases. CDR1 and CDR2 from the germline V gene are LNHDA and SQIVND (reference sequence). The CDR3 DNA is TGTGCCAGTAAAGAGGTGCGCACTGAAGCTTTCTTT. Translated: CASKEVRTEAFF.

The rearrangement joins TRBV7-9 to TRBJ2-5, with 7 bases that match TRBD1. After removal of 4 bases from V and 2 bases from J, the junction contained 10 bases not matched to a gene. The CDR3 length is 16 residues. From germline, CDR1 is SEHNR and CDR2 FQNEAQ (reference sequence). CDR3 DNA sequence: TGTGCCAGCAGCTCCCCTTGGGACAGTAAACAAGAGACCCAGTACTTC. Its protein is CASSSPWDSKQETQYF.

The V gene is TRBV6-5, the J gene TRBJ2-7; TRBD1 matches 9 bases. This CDR3 is built from 15 residues. Trimming cost V 4 bases and J 6 bases; bases outside gene matches: 10. Germline values: CDR1 MNHEY, CDR2 SVGAGI. CDR3 region: CASSFTGTGLSEQYF. CDR3 nucleotide sequence: TGTGCCAGCAGTTTCACCGGGACAGGGCTCTCCGAGCAGTACTTC.

V usage is TRBV27 and J usage is TRBJ2-5; TRBD1 aligns across 12 bases. CDR3 length: 16 residues. In germline, CDR1 is MNHEY, CDR2 SMNVEV (reference sequence). With V trimmed by 1 base and J by 5 bases, 5 bases remained unmatched. The DNA for the CDR3 is TGTGCCAGCAGTTTATGGGGACAGGGGGCTATGGAGACCCAGTACTTC. This codes for CASSLWGQGAMETQYF.

The chain is built from TRBV10-3 and TRBJ1-4; 7 nucleotides match TRBD1. After removal of 10 bases from V and 8 bases from J, the junction contained 10 bases not matched to a gene. The CDR3 runs to 13 residues. Germline V lookup: CDR1 ENHRY, CDR2 SYGVKD. CDR3 DNA sequence: TGTGCCACCGGAAAGGGGGCTGGAGAAAAACTGTTTTTT. Its translation: CATGKGAGEKLFF.

This clone came up a few times. This sequence joins TRBV2 and TRBJ2-5, with 11 bases identical to TRBD1. Gene TRBJ2-7 matches the end of the DNA better, so the J call may be wrong. Germline lookup yields CDR1 SNHLY and CDR2 FYNNEI. The CDR3 is made up of 16 amino acids. The CDR3 loop is CASSTGPGQGAYEQYF. The DNA for the CDR3 is TGTGCCAGCAGTACGGGTCCGGGACAGGGGGCCTACGAGCAGTACTTC.